The rows below give T cell receptor beta chains drawn from one sample of a study of CD8+ T cells in alopecia areata. Measured with immunoSEQ multiplex PCR; TCRdb has only the in-frame clones, and not every one. The sample lists about 150,000 clones; less than 65% were seen once. Sequenced: CD8+ T cells sorted from blood. The receptors stem from a human donor in good health. The CDR3 runs from the conserved cysteine through the conserved F or W. The order of the fields is V gene, clone size, J gene, D gene, CDR3 DNA, CDR3 protein. The D gene is left open where the match is weak. Rows may omit the clone size; those that give it use once, few, many or a size class.

>TRBV6-6|-|TRBJ2-1|-
TGTGCCAGCAGCCCCTACAGGGATGATGAGCAGTTCTTC
CASSPYRDDEQFF
>TRBV2|-|TRBJ2-1|-
TGTGCCAGCCCACGGGGTGGAGGCGATGAGCAGTTCTTC
CASPRGGGDEQFF
>TRBV29-1|few|TRBJ2-1|TRBD2
TGCAGCGTTGAAGAGAGGCTAGCGGGACTAAATGAGCAGTTCTTC
CSVEERLAGLNEQFF
>TRBV2|-|TRBJ2-7|TRBD1
TGTGCCAGCACCGGGACAGAGTCCTACGAGCAGTACTTC
CASTGTESYEQYF
>TRBV9|once|TRBJ2-5|-
TGTGCCAGCACCCCTGGGATAGACCAAATCGAGACCCAGTACTTC
CASTPGIDQIETQYF
>TRBV19|few|TRBJ2-4|-
TGTGCCGCTAAGGGGTACGGGGAAAACATTCAGTACTTC
CAAKGYGENIQYF
>TRBV28|-|TRBJ2-5|TRBD1
TGTGCCAGCAGTCCGGGACAGACGGGACAAGAGACCCAGTACTTC
CASSPGQTGQETQYF
>TRBV30|few|TRBJ2-7|-
TGTGCCTGGAGTGCCATTCTTTGGGGCGAGCAGTACTTC
CAWSAILWGEQYF
>TRBV21-1|-|TRBJ1-5|-
TGTGCCAGCAGCAACAGTAATCAGCCCCAGCATTTT
CASSNSNQPQHF
>TRBV6-4|-|TRBJ2-1|-
TGTGCCAGCAGTGGGGGCAATGAGCAGTTCTTC
CASSGGNEQFF
>TRBV28|-|TRBJ2-3|TRBD2
TGTGCCAGCAGTCCCCCTCCCCTAGCGGAGAGGGTAGATACGCAGTATTTT
CASSPPPLAERVDTQYF
>TRBV29-1|-|TRBJ1-2|-
TGCAGCGTTGAACAAAGGAATGGCTACACCTTC
CSVEQRNGYTF
>TRBV10-2|many|TRBJ1-5|-
TGCGCCAGCAGTGGGCCCAGCCAGAATCAGCCCCAGCATTTT
CASSGPSQNQPQHF
>TRBV29-1|-|TRBJ2-7|-
TGCAGCGTTGCGAACGATCAGGGCTACGAGCAGTACTTC
CSVANDQGYEQYF
>TRBV7-2|many|TRBJ2-7|TRBD2
TGTGCCAGCAGCTTAGGCGGGGGAGGGGTCTCCTACGAGCAGTACTTC
CASSLGGGGVSYEQYF
>TRBV4-1|-|TRBJ2-5|-
TGCGCCAGCAGCCAAGGAGAGGTCCGTGGAGGATCGGAGACCCAGTACTTC
CASSQGEVRGGSETQYF
>TRBV2|-|TRBJ2-7|-
TGTGCCAGCGTGCGACCCCACGAGCAGTACTTC
CASVRPHEQYF
>TRBV13|-|TRBJ2-5|-
TGTGCCAGCAGCTTTAGGGAGACCCAGTACTTC
CASSFRETQYF
>TRBV6-5|-|TRBJ1-1|-
TGTGCCAGCAGTTACTCGGCAGGGCGCACTGAAGCTTTCTTT
CASSYSAGRTEAFF
>TRBV2|once|TRBJ2-4|-
TGTGCCAGCAGTGATTTTGGGGGGAGAAACATTCAGTACTTC
CASSDFGGRNIQYF
>TRBV6-5|-|TRBJ2-2|TRBD2
TGTGCCAGCGATCCGGGAGGGCCGGCCGGGGAGCTGTTTTTT
CASDPGGPAGELFF
>TRBV27|-|TRBJ2-5|TRBD2
TGTGCCAGCAGACTAGCGGGGTTGGGGACCCAGTACTTC
CASRLAGLGTQYF
>TRBV5-1|-|TRBJ2-1|TRBD1
TGCGCCAGCAGCGGGACAGTGTACAATGAGCAGTTCTTC
CASSGTVYNEQFF
>TRBV6-4|few|TRBJ1-2|TRBD1
TGTGCCAGCAACTCACAGGGGCTCTTAAATGGCTACACCTTC
CASNSQGLLNGYTF
>TRBV28|-|TRBJ2-5|-
TGTGCCAGCAGTTCGGAGGGGAAGACCCAGTACTTC
CASSSEGKTQYF
>TRBV5-1|-|TRBJ1-1|-
TGCGCCAGCAGCTTGGTCAGGGAGGACACTGAAGCTTTCTTT
CASSLVREDTEAFF
>TRBV29-1|once|TRBJ1-1|-
TGCAGCGTTAGGGGTAGGACTGAAGCTTTCTTT
CSVRGRTEAFF
>TRBV7-8|-|TRBJ2-2|TRBD1
TGTGCCAGCAGCTACCCCCGGGGACAGGGGATTAGCGGGATCGCCGGGGAGCTGTTTTTT
CASSYPRGQGISGIAGELFF
>TRBV6-6|-|TRBJ1-2|-
TGTGCCACCTTGGGCTATGGCTACACCTTC
CATLGYGYTF
>TRBV19|few|TRBJ2-2|TRBD2
TGTGCCAGTAGGGGCGCGGGAGCGACTTACACCGGGGAGCTGTTTTTT
CASRGAGATYTGELFF
>TRBV29-1|-|TRBJ1-2|-
TGCAGCGTTGGAAGGGCCAGGGCTATAGCTAACTATGGCTACACCTTC
CSVGRARAIANYGYTF
>TRBV29-1|-|TRBJ1-1|TRBD1
TGCAGCGAACGACAGGGGGGAACTGAAGCTTTCTTT
CSERQGGTEAFF
>TRBV5-4|-|TRBJ1-2|-
TGTGCCAGCAGCTTGGCCGGGGGTGTGTTTAACTATGGCTACACCTTC
CASSLAGGVFNYGYTF
>TRBV2|-|TRBJ1-1|-
TGTGCCACCCCCCTGGGCGGGAACACTGAAGCTTTCTTT
CATPLGGNTEAFF
>TRBV11-2|few|TRBJ2-7|-
TGTGCCAGCAGCCAACGCCGCCTCCCAGCGGGCGGTGGTAGCGAGCAGTACTTC
CASSQRRLPAGGGSEQYF
>TRBV29-1|-|TRBJ1-2|TRBD1
TGCAGCGTTGAGGCCCGGGACAGGGGGATGCTGGGCTATGGCTACACCTTC
CSVEARDRGMLGYGYTF
>TRBV9|-|TRBJ2-5|-
TGTGCCAGCAGCGCCGAAGGACAGCCCTCAGCCCAAGAGACCCAGTACTTC
CASSAEGQPSAQETQYF
>TRBV29-1|-|TRBJ2-7|-
TGCAGCGTTGAAGGGTCCCGATACGAGCAGTACTTC
CSVEGSRYEQYF
>TRBV7-9|-|TRBJ1-5|-
TGTGCCAGCAGCACGGACAGACAGCCCCAGCATTTT
CASSTDRQPQHF
>TRBV6-4|-|TRBJ2-3|-
TGTGCCAGCAGTGAGGGGGTAGCTACAGATACGCAGTATTTT
CASSEGVATDTQYF
>TRBV13|few|TRBJ2-7|TRBD2
TGTGCCAGCAGCCATACTAGCGGGAGTGACGAGCAGTACTTC
CASSHTSGSDEQYF
>TRBV6-5|once|TRBJ1-1|-
TGTGCCAGCAGTTTGGGACGCAACACTGAAGCTTTCTTT
CASSLGRNTEAFF
>TRBV29-1|-|TRBJ2-5|TRBD1
TGCAGCGTTGAACAGGACAGGGGCGAGACCCAGTACTTC
CSVEQDRGETQYF
>TRBV6-6|few|TRBJ2-4|TRBD1
TGTGCCAGAACGACAGGGGGCCAACGATACTTC
CARTTGGQRYF
>TRBV7-9|-|TRBJ2-1|-
TGTGCCAGCAGCTTATCGACAGGCCTCTCCTACAATGAGCAGTTCTTC
CASSLSTGLSYNEQFF
>TRBV29-1|-|TRBJ2-2|TRBD1
TGCAGCGTTGCTGGGACAGGGGGCACCGGGGAGCTGTTTTTT
CSVAGTGGTGELFF
>TRBV9|-|TRBJ2-7|TRBD2
TGTGCCAGCAGCGACTCCGGGACTAGCGGGGAGCAGTACTTC
CASSDSGTSGEQYF
>TRBV29-1|few|TRBJ2-7|TRBD1
TGCAGCGACCGGGACAGCCTCTACGAGCAGTACTTC
CSDRDSLYEQYF